This TCR beta chain derives from a study of T-cell memory formation after mild COVID-19. For the study at large: TCR clusters were mostly donor specific. Study findings and constraints: Contracting clones from day 15 to 85 had balanced CD4/CD8; later expanders favoured CD4+. Contracting CD4+ clones were located mainly in CM and EM, and CD8+ clones in EMRA.

5'RACE with constant-segment primers built TCRalpha and TCRbeta cDNA libraries with UMIs. MiXCR, applied by TCRdb to the 5' RACE reads, yields one record per CDR3 protein. The top ten clones hold about an eighth of a sample with approximately 210,000 distinct CDR3 sequences, 25% to 35% of them seen once. This clonotype was counted a few times. Its matching antigen is unknown. This sequence originates from an adult woman who had mild COVID-19 (a few samples of this study predate the infection). Cell type and time point are not known. Sequenced input: PBMCs or a T cell subset sorted from them (not recorded which).

CDR3 in DNA: TGCGCCAGCACCTATCTTCCGGGTACATCAGCCAAAAACATTCAGTACTTC. The encoded protein is CASTYLPGTSAKNIQYF. The gene calls are TRBV5-1 and TRBJ2-4; D ambiguous. V shed 6 bases and J shed 0 bases, with 19 bases lying between them. The CDR3 totals 17 residues. In germline, CDR1 is SGHRS, CDR2 YFSETQ.